The present TCR beta chain was sequenced within a study of CD8 T cells in ankylosing spondylitis. Study-wide findings and caveats: Reportedly, disease-linked clones are significantly enriched in ankylosing spondylitis patients' matched synovial fluid. Some motif variants had been reported before (in reactive arthritis synovial fluid and blood).

TCRdb redid the calling of the 5' RACE reads with MiXCR, one entry per CDR3 protein. The sample includes approximately 260,000 distinct CDR3 sequences, 7.5% to 9% of them seen just once. The CDR3 length is 14 residues. Trimming pared 5 bases from V and 8 bases from J, leaving 18 bases between. This clonotype appeared many times. Antigen: not known. This receptor was identified in a male donor with ankylosing spondylitis or in good health (not recorded which). Sequencing used blood, either unsorted or a sorted T cell fraction (not recorded which). The chain links TRBV12-3 or TRBV12-4 to TRBJ1-1; possible D gene TRBD1, 5 bases. The CDR3 loop is CASSLGGRRGEAFF. CDR3 coding DNA: TGTGCCAGCAGTCTAGGAGGACGACGGGGCGAAGCTTTCTTT.